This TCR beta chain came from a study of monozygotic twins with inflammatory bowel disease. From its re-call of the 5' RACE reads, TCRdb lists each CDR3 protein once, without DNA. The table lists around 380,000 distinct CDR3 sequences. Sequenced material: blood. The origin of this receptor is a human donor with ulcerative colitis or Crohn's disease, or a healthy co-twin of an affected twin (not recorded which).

The CDR3: CSVESGLLSSYNEQFF. V gene TRBV29-1 combines with J gene TRBJ2-1; TCRdb gives TRBD1 as the D gene, but with no DNA this cannot be confirmed. Germline lookup yields CDR1 SQVTM and CDR2 ANQGSEA. This CDR3 has 16 residues.